This TCR beta chain was sequenced in a study of early T cells in non-severe SARS-CoV-2 infection. Study summary: It was bulk RNA from unsorted whole blood that was sequenced, and the chains were unpaired.

J lost 0 bases, V lost 2 bases, and 4 bases had no gene match. The CDR3 totals 16 residues. Germline CDR1 and CDR2: SGHAT and FQNNGV. Tagging with unique molecular identifiers was applied to individual cDNA molecules. Using its own MiXCR run on the 5' RACE reads, TCRdb lists one record per CDR3 protein. The data contain tens of thousands of distinct CDR3 sequences, roughly 12% of them singletons. This clonotype was detected many times. Antigen: not known. Overall study results and limits: CD4 and private specificities were missed by VDJdb matching, which favored anti-spike CD8 responses.

The chain joins TRBV11-2 to TRBJ1-3; 7 bases are shared with TRBD1. Sequencing was done on a sample of whole blood. This clonotype was obtained from an adult who was a healthcare worker with PCR-confirmed SARS-CoV-2 infection or an uninfected control (not recorded which). Here the CDR3 reads CASSLSNRGSGNTIYF. The CDR3 DNA is TGTGCCAGCAGCTTAAGTAACAGGGGCTCTGGAAACACCATATATTTT.